The rows below give T cell receptor beta chains drawn from one sample of a study of tumor-infiltrating lymphocytes in oesophageal squamous cell carcinoma. TCRdb reprocessed the PCR reads with MiXCR, giving one entry per CDR3 protein. The table lists about 9,600 distinct CDR3 sequences, 45% to 65% of them singletons. The specimen was esophageal tumor tissue. Receptors were obtained from a female donor with esophageal squamous cell carcinoma. Each CDR3 is given without its conserved first and last residue. Each record gives: V gene, J gene, CDR3 protein.

>TRBV7-2|TRBJ2-1
ASRKGGSSYNEQF
>TRBV7-2|TRBJ1-3
ASSLGAGGGGNTIY
>TRBV7-6|TRBJ1-2
ASSFSGDGYT
>TRBV5-1|.
ASSLGGSNEQF
>TRBV12-3/TRBV12-4|TRBJ2-2
ASSPTGGRAQTGELF
>TRBV7-6|TRBJ1-3
ASSLGAALAGNTIY
>TRBV12-3/TRBV12-4|.
ASTWTGADNEQF
>TRBV5-3|.
ARTRQGNNYGYT
>TRBV7-3|TRBJ2-5
ASSPGTSGRDEQY
>TRBV7-9|TRBJ2-5
ASSLAGLAGETQY
>TRBV11-1|TRBJ1-4
ASSPRPINEKLF
>TRBV6-1|TRBJ1-1
ASSAGLLNTEAF
>TRBV24-1|.
ATSDSDPWGAPIDEQF
>TRBV10-3|TRBJ2-5
AIRLAGDGGQY
>TRBV24-1|.
ATSDLLSGGNEQF
>TRBV24-1|.
ATSDPTGGETQY
>TRBV2|.
ASSEGWVQDTEAF
>TRBV7-2|.
ASSRSRVRDEQY
>TRBV5-6|TRBJ1-1
ASSRNTEAF
>TRBV28|TRBJ2-5
ASSFETGVRETQY
>TRBV7-8|.
ASSFGLNLEETQY
>TRBV29-1|.
SVVGQGGGFEQY
>TRBV5-4|TRBJ2-1
ASSLGGTSGRNEQF
>TRBV6-1|TRBJ1-5
ASSEDRGNQPQH
>TRBV12-3/TRBV12-4|TRBJ2-7
ASSLDGALAEQY
>TRBV28|.
ASSSPNSGSPYEQY
>TRBV7-9|TRBJ2-1
ASSHATRSYNEQF
>TRBV7-2|TRBJ1-2
ASSLGPYGYT
>TRBV19|.
ASSAGLAEFEQF
>TRBV10-1|.
ASSDGNYNEQF
>TRBV7-9|TRBJ2-3
ASSYRTNTDTQY
>TRBV6-6|.
ASSYGPEQF
>TRBV7-3|TRBJ2-5
ASSSAHSSYNEQY
>TRBV7-9|TRBJ2-3
ASSLGSTDTQY
>TRBV10-3|.
AISESKTGPYEQY
>TRBV7-8|.
ASSLELGRSGYT
>TRBV6-6|TRBJ1-5
ASSYRTGNQPQH
>TRBV28|.
ASSLPAGDYNEQF
>TRBV7-2|TRBJ2-7
ASSLRDGSYNEQY
>TRBV5-4|TRBJ2-3
ASSSTGTNLHTQY
>TRBV7-2|TRBJ2-3
ASSNNGRLSTDTQY
>TRBV7-6|TRBJ2-5
AALASGRETQY
>TRBV6-5|.
ASMRGHWTGEIYEQY
>TRBV7-3|TRBJ2-1
ASSWTSPTQLSSYNEQF
>TRBV7-9|TRBJ2-3
ASSLARGASTDTQY